These 9 T cell receptor beta chains were all obtained from the same sample, sequenced in a study of technical replicates of blood from a handful of donors. TCRdb's table, derived via immunoSEQ multiplex PCR, lists solely in-frame clones and lacks some. The sample includes some 69,000 clones, about 87% seen only once; the top ten take 4% to 5%. Sequenced: PBMCs. These receptors all stem from a human donor in good health. Some clones in this sample may be carry-over from other donors' samples.

The chain recombines TRBV6-6 with TRBJ2-1; D possibly corresponds to TRBD2 (5 bases). The germline CDR1 and CDR2 sequences are MNHNY and SVGAGI (reference sequence). The V and J ends lost 0 bases and 3 bases respectively, with 6 bases between them. CDR3 length equals 14 residues. The DNA of the CDR3 is TGTGCCAGCAGTTACTCGGAGGACTACAATGAGCAGTTCTTC. Its protein product is CASSYSEDYNEQFF.

This chain connects TRBV9 to TRBJ2-5; possible D gene TRBD1, 5 bases. Trimming cost V 2 bases and J 4 bases, with 9 bases left between them. Per germline, CDR1 SGDLS and CDR2 YYNGEE. The CDR3 runs 13 residues. The CDR3 sequence is CASSVQGRETQYF. The CDR3 DNA sequence: TGTGCCAGCAGCGTTCAGGGCCGAGAGACCCAGTACTTC. Together with reference TRBV9 and TRBJ2-5, the CDR3 gives the full variable domain: DSGVTQTPKHLITATGQRVTLRCSPRSGDLSVYWYQQSLDQGLQFLIQYYNGEERAKGNILERFSAQQFPDLHSELNLSSLELGDSALYFCASSVQGRETQYFGPGTRLLVL.

This clone came up a few times. The J gene is TRBJ2-4, the V gene TRBV11-2; possible D gene TRBD2, 5 bases. This CDR3 contains 17 residues. Trimming removed 0 bases from V and 0 bases from J, with 12 bases in between. Germline loops: CDR1 SGHAT, CDR2 FQNNGV. CDR3 bases: TGTGCCAGCAGCTTAGAGGTGGGAGCCCTAGCCAAAAACATTCAGTACTTC. Residues: CASSLEVGALAKNIQYF. The full variable domain, its missing parts supplied by reference TRBV11-2 and TRBJ2-4, is EAGVAQSPRYKIIEKRQSVAFWCNPISGHATLYWYQQILGQGPKLLIQFQNNGVVDDSQLPKDRFSAERLKGVDSTLKIQPAKLEDSAVYLCASSLEVGALAKNIQYFGAGTRLSVL.

This sequence joins TRBV27 and TRBJ2-3, with D perhaps TRBD1 (5 bases). Germline V CDR1 and CDR2: MNHEY, SMNVEV (reference sequence). CDR3 size: 15 residues. V was cut by 5 bases and J by 2 bases, with 14 bases left in between. As DNA, the CDR3 is TGTGCCAGCAGTAGGGGCCAGCGCGCCACAGATACGCAGTATTTT. Its translation is CASSRGQRATDTQYF.

The CDR3 here is CASSPGGGVNQPQHF. The CDR3, as DNA: TGTGCCAGCAGTCCGGGCGGAGGGGTCAATCAGCCCCAGCATTTT. The chain is built from TRBV2 and TRBJ1-5; TRBD1 might be the D (5 bases). CDR3 length equals 15 residues. Germline CDR1 and CDR2: SNHLY and FYNNEI. Trimming pared 5 bases from V and 3 bases from J, leaving 14 bases between.

J is TRBJ2-3 and V is TRBV7-2; D is undetermined. The length of the CDR3 is 14 residues. Looked up from germline, CDR1 is SGHTA and CDR2 is FQGNSA. Trimming shortened V by 2 bases and J by 6 bases, and 12 bases separated the two germline ends. The DNA for the CDR3 is TGTGCCAGCAGCTTATGGTCAGCCGGGGATACGCAGTATTTT. This gives the protein CASSLWSAGDTQYF. Full variable domain (remainder filled in from reference TRBV7-2 and TRBJ2-3): GAGVSQSPSNKVTEKGKDVELRCDPISGHTALYWYRQSLGQGLEFLIYFQGNSAPDKSGLPSDRFSAERTGGSVSTLTIQRTQQEDSAVYLCASSLWSAGDTQYFGPGTRLTVL.

This clone is a singleton in its sample. The chain carries TRBV4-3 and TRBJ2-3, with a tentative D call TRBD1 (6 bases). The CDR3 consists of 14 residues. Germline CDR1 LGHNA, CDR2 YSLEER. V lost 4 bases and J 2 bases, leaving 10 bases between the germline ends. The CDR3 DNA reads as TGCGCCAGCAGCCCCCGACAGGTCACAGATACGCAGTATTTT. It translates to CASSPRQVTDTQYF.

The rearrangement links TRBV27 to TRBJ1-2; 11 bases are a match to TRBD1. The CDR3 totals 15 residues. V was clipped by 2 bases and J by 7 bases; unmatched bases: 6. Looked up from germline, CDR1 is MNHEY and CDR2 is SMNVEV (reference sequence). The CDR3 sequence is CASSLLGGQGGGYTF. CDR3 sequence (DNA): TGTGCCAGCAGTTTACTCGGGGGACAGGGGGGTGGCTACACCTTC.

The chain uses TRBV5-6 and TRBJ2-7; a possible D gene is TRBD1 (6 bases). V was cut by 1 base and J by 5 bases, with 13 bases left in between. Per germline, CDR1 SGHDT and CDR2 YYEEEE. The CDR3 consists of 14 residues. As DNA, the CDR3 is TGTGCCAGCAGCTTGCAGGGGCCAGCGGACGAGCAGTACTTC. This sequence encodes CASSLQGPADEQYF.